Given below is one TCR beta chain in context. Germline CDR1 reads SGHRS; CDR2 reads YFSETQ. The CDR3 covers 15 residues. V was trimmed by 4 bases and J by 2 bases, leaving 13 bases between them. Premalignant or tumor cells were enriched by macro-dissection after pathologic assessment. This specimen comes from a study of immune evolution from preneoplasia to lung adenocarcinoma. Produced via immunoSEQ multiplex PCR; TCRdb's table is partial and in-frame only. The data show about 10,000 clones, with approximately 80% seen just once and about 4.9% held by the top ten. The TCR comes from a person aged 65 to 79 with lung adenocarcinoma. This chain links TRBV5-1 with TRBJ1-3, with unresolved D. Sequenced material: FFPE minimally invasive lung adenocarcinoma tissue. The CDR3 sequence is CASSVEGQPGNTIYF. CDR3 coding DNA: TGCGCCAGCAGCGTAGAAGGTCAACCTGGAAACACCATATATTTT. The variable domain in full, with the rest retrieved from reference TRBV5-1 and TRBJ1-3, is KAGVTQTPRYLIKTRGQQVTLSCSPISGHRSVSWYQQTPGQGLQFLFEYFSETQRNKGNFPGRFSGRQFSNSRSEMNVSTLELGDSALYLCASSVEGQPGNTIYFGEGSWLTVV.